This TCR beta chain was sequenced during a study of blood T cell repertoires in COVID-19. At the level of the study: Samples representing acute and convalescent COVID-19 were sourced from the United States, Italy and Spain. T cells, B-cell-depleted T cells, or PBMCs supplied cDNA or gDNA.

Authors' data handling: Estimation of nucleated cell counts relied on the amplification of reference gene primers. TCRdb's table, derived via immunoSEQ multiplex PCR, lists solely in-frame clones and lacks some. V and J calls plus clone size are reproduced from that table; the DNA served to infer D and trimming. The sample has some 200,000 clones, roughly 80% seen once. Germline-derived CDR1 and CDR2 are MNHEY and SMNVEV (reference sequence). Trimming took 5 bases from V and 5 from J, leaving 15 bases between them. This CDR3 spans 14 amino acids. The V call is TRBV27, the J call TRBJ2-5, with a possible D match to TRBD2 (6 bases). Sequencing was carried out using peripheral blood. This clonotype was obtained from a man aged 25-40 years with active or convalescent COVID-19. The CDR3 DNA sequence: TGTGCCAGCAGTCCCTCCGGAGGGTTGGAGACCCAGTACTTC. Translation: CASSPSGGLETQYF.